The present TCR beta chain was sequenced within a study of shared clonotypes between healthy human individuals. Findings and limits, study-wide: Larger richness was generally estimated for naive than memory subsets.

Germline V gene lookup returns CDR1 MDHEN and CDR2 SYDVKM. With 5 bases removed from V and 1 base from J, the gap between germline ends came to 11 bases. The CDR3 spans 14 residues. On this clone itself: Its antigen remains unidentified.

Investigators divided CD4+ cells into CD45RA+ naive and CD45RA-negative memory subsets. Profiling relied on immunoSEQ multiplex PCR, and the TCRdb table lists in-frame clones only, not all of them. The sample has some 2,100,000 clones, 90% to 97% seen once; the top ten hold 0.1% to 0.15%. This receptor was taken from a man younger than 30 in good health. What was sequenced was naive CD4+ T cells sorted from blood. This sample's subset: CD45RA+ positively selected. V gene TRBV28 combines with J gene TRBJ1-1; no reliable D call. CDR3: CASSRGLGNTEAFF. In DNA, the CDR3 is TGTGCCAGCAGTCGTGGACTGGGGAACACTGAAGCTTTCTTT.